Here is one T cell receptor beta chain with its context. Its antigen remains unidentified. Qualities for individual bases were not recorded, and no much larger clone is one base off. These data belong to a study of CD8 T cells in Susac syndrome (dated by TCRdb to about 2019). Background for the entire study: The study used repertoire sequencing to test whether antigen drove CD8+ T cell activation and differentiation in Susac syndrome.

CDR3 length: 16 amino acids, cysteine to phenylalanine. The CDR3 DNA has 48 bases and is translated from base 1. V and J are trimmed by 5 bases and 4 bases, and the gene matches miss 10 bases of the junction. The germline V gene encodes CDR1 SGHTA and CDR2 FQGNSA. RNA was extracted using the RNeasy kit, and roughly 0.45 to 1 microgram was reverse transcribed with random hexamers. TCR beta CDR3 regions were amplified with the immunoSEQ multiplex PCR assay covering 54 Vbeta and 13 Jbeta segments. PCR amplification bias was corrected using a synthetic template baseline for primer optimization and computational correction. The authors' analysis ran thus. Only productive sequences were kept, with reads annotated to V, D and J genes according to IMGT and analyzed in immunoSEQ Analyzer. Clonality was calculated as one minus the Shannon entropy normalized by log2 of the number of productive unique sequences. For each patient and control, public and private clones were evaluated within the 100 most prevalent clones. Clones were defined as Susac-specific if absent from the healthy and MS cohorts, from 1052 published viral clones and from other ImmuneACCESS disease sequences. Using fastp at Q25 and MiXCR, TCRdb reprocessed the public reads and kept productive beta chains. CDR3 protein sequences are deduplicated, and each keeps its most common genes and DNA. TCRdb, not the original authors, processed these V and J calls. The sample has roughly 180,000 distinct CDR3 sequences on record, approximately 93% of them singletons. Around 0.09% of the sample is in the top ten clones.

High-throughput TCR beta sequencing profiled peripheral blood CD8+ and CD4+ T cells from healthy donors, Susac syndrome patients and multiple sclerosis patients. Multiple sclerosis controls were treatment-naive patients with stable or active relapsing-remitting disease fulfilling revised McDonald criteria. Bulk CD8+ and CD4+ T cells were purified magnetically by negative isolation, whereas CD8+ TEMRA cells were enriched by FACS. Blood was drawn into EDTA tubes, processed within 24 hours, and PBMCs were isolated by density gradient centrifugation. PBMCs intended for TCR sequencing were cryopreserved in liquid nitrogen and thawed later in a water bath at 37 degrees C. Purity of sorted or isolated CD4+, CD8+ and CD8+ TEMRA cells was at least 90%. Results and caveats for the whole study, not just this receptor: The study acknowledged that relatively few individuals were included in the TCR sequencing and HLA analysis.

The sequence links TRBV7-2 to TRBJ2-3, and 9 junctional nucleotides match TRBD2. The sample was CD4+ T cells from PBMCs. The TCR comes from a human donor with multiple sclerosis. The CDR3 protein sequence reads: CASSLQREVVADTQYF. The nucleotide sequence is TGTGCCAGCAGCCTTCAGCGGGAGGTGGTCGCAGATACGCAGTATTTT.